The T cell receptor (beta chain) under discussion was sequenced for a study of shared T cell receptors in the human thymus. The assay was immunoSEQ multiplex PCR, and TCRdb's table has in-frame clones only and misses some. The data contain 640,000 or so clones, about 90% of them singletons. These sequences were also reported in another study, on human thymus T cells. That paper notes: Healthy Finnish infants having corrective surgery for congenital heart defects served as donors. Thymic resections from corrective heart surgery supplied the tissue. Thymic and blood repertoires appeared to display a bias in their usage of V and J genes. There were highly overlapping thymic repertoires among unrelated individuals, as related research reported.

This TCR came from a boy under three years old with a congenital heart defect. Sequencing was carried out using thymocytes.

CDR3 sequence reads: CATSTPRLAPGSEQFF. CDR3 in DNA: TGTGCCACCAGCACCCCGCGACTAGCCCCCGGGAGTGAGCAGTTCTTC. This chain connects TRBV15 to TRBJ2-1; 7 bases line up with TRBD2. Germline V gene lookup returns CDR1 LNHNV and CDR2 YYDKDF (reference sequence). V was clipped by 4 bases and J by 9 bases; unmatched bases: 15. The CDR3 extends over 16 amino acids.